One and the same sample provided the 29 T cell receptor beta chains below, sequenced in a study of blood T cell repertoires in COVID-19. Produced via immunoSEQ multiplex PCR; TCRdb's table is partial and in-frame only. The data contain roughly 130,000 clones, 70% to 85% of them singletons. Sequencing input: peripheral blood. Receptors originate from a woman between 45 and 60 years old with acute or convalescent COVID-19.

The chain couples TRBV7-8 to TRBJ1-1; 7 bases line up with TRBD1. V was clipped by 3 bases and J by 4 bases; unmatched bases: 5. The CDR3 has 14 amino acids. Germline assignment: CDR1 SGHVS and CDR2 FQNEAQ. CDR3 coding DNA: TGTGCCAGCAGCTTGACAGGGAAGAGCACTGAAGCTTTCTTT. Translating gives CASSLTGKSTEAFF.

In its sample, this clone was seen a few times. V is TRBV7-8 and J is TRBJ1-1, with D hard to call. Germline CDR1 reads SGHVS; CDR2 reads FQNEAQ. Trimming removed 1 base at V and 6 bases at J, with 12 bases between. The CDR3 length is 14 residues. The CDR3 sequence: CASSLDGNRAEAFF. In nucleotides, the CDR3 is TGTGCCAGCAGCTTAGACGGGAATCGAGCTGAAGCTTTCTTT.

This chain joins TRBV5-4 and TRBJ1-2, with 9 bases aligning to TRBD1. Germline V lookup: CDR1 SGHNT, CDR2 YYREEE (reference sequence). V lost 4 bases to trimming and J lost 7 bases; unmatched junction nucleotides: 8. The CDR3 contains 14 residues. CDR3 in amino acids: CASSAVQGARGYTF. The CDR3 nucleotides read TGTGCCAGCAGCGCCGTACAGGGGGCGCGTGGCTACACCTTC.

The chain carries TRBV6-5 and TRBJ1-4; D remains ambiguous. The CDR3 is 16 amino acids. Looked up from germline, CDR1 is MNHEY and CDR2 is SVGAGI. With 0 bases removed from V and 0 bases from J, the gap between germline ends came to 8 bases. CDR3 bases: TGTGCCAGCAGTTACTCCAGTGCCGCAACTAATGAAAAACTGTTTTTT. This translates into CASSYSSAATNEKLFF.

This clone came up once. This rearrangement joins TRBV28 to TRBJ1-5; tentative D call: TRBD1 (6 bases). This CDR3 contains 17 residues. V was pared by 2 bases and J by 1 base, with 15 bases between. Germline CDR1 MDHEN, CDR2 SYDVKM. This CDR3 is CASSLPSMGASNQPQHF. The CDR3, as DNA: TGTGCCAGCAGTTTACCCTCCATGGGGGCGAGCAATCAGCCCCAGCATTTT.

This rearrangement joins TRBV6-6 to TRBJ1-5, with TRBD1 identical over 10 bases. The CDR3 runs 20 residues. Unmatched junction bases numbered 17, after V lost 6 bases and J lost 0 bases. Germline V gives CDR1 MNHNY, CDR2 SVGAGI (reference sequence). The CDR3 protein is CASSFLGTGAVIHSNQPQHF. The CDR3 coding sequence is TGTGCCAGCAGCTTTCTTGGGACAGGGGCGGTAATCCATAGCAATCAGCCCCAGCATTTT.

This rearrangement joins TRBV5-6 to TRBJ1-2, with a weak D call TRBD1 (6 bases). Germline lookup yields CDR1 SGHDT and CDR2 YYEEEE. This CDR3 spans 15 amino acids. The germline V and J ends were trimmed by 4 bases and 2 bases, with 15 bases remaining between them. The chain's CDR3 is CASSTLRQANYGYTF. The CDR3, as DNA: TGTGCCAGCAGCACCCTACGACAGGCGAACTATGGCTACACCTTC.

The DNA of the CDR3 is TGTGCCAGCAGTAAGGGGGCTGAGGGCTACACCTTC. Protein: CASSKGAEGYTF. The gene calls are TRBV2 and TRBJ1-2; 7 bases fit TRBD1. The CDR3 length is 12 residues. V lost 5 bases and J lost 8; bases outside the gene matches: 5. CDR1 is SNHLY, CDR2 FYNNEI, per germline.

This clone has only one observation. The V call is TRBV6-2 or TRBV6-3, the J call TRBJ2-1; the D is unclear. CDR3 length: 16 residues. In germline, CDR1 is MNHEY, CDR2 SVGEGT. V shed 6 bases and J shed 0 bases, with 15 bases lying between them. CDR3 bases: TGTGCCAGCAGCCCTAAGACTCTGAGCTCCTACAATGAGCAGTTCTTC. Translating it yields CASSPKTLSSYNEQFF.

This chain links TRBV7-8 with TRBJ1-2; tentative D call: TRBD1 (6 bases). V lost 0 bases and J lost 2, with 10 bases in between. CDR1 and CDR2 (germline): SGHVS, FQNEAQ. The CDR3 spans 15 residues. In DNA form, the CDR3 reads TGTGCCAGCAGCTTAGCAGGGGGGGAGAACTATGGCTACACCTTC. This gives the protein CASSLAGGENYGYTF.

In this sample, this clone turned up once. This rearrangement joins TRBV27 to TRBJ1-4, with D uncertain. The CDR3 consists of 15 residues. Germline loops: CDR1 MNHEY, CDR2 SMNVEV (reference sequence). The V end lost 6 bases, the J end lost 8 bases, and 19 bases lay between the germline ends. As DNA, the CDR3 is TGTGCCAGCAGGAAAGGCGGCGGAGGAGAAGAAAAACTGTTTTTT. This codes for CASRKGGGGEEKLFF.

The chain couples TRBV24-1 to TRBJ1-4, with D uncertain. The CDR3 totals 11 residues. With 9 bases removed from V and 8 bases from J, the gap between germline ends came to 9 bases. In germline, CDR1 is KGHDR, CDR2 SFDVKD. The CDR3 sequence is CATSAGEKLFF. The CDR3 DNA sequence: TGTGCCACCTCTGCGGGGGAAAAACTGTTTTTT.

This clone was seen more than once but under ten times. This chain connects TRBV5-6 to TRBJ1-5; tentative D call: TRBD1 (6 bases). V was cut by 4 bases and J by 6 bases, with 20 bases left in between. From germline, CDR1 is SGHDT and CDR2 YYEEEE. The CDR3 sequence is 16 residues long. The chain's CDR3 is CASSKRDTSPGQPQHF. The DNA of the CDR3 is TGTGCCAGCAGCAAACGGGACACCAGTCCGGGTCAGCCCCAGCATTTT. The whole variable domain, filled in from reference TRBV5-6 and TRBJ1-5, reads DAGVTQSPTHLIKTRGQQVTLRCSPKSGHDTVSWYQQALGQGPQFIFQYYEEEERQRGNFPDRFSGHQFPNYSSELNVNALLLGDSALYLCASSKRDTSPGQPQHFGDGTRLSIL.

The chain recombines TRBV4-2 with TRBJ2-1; perhaps TRBD1 as D (5 bases). This CDR3 is 17 amino acids long. Trimming took off 0 bases at V and 0 bases at J, with 12 bases between the two ends. Germline-derived CDR1 and CDR2 are LGHNA and YNFKEQ. The CDR3 DNA reads TGTGCCAGCAGCCAAGAAGACAGAATGGTCTCCTACAATGAGCAGTTCTTC. Protein: CASSQEDRMVSYNEQFF.

This chain joins TRBV5-8 and TRBJ1-4; D unclear. V lost 0 bases and J lost 7, with 10 bases in between. Germline CDR1 is SGHTS and CDR2 is YDEGEE. The CDR3 runs to 14 residues. CDR3 sequence (DNA): TGTGCCAGCAGCTTGGGTCGAGGAGCTGAAAAACTGTTTTTT. Protein product: CASSLGRGAEKLFF.

The chain employs TRBV6-6 and TRBJ1-6; D is unresolved. Germline CDR1 is MNHNY and CDR2 is SVGAGI (reference sequence). The V gene lost 6 bases and the J gene lost 5 bases, with 11 bases spanning the gap. This CDR3 spans 14 amino acids. The chain's CDR3 is CASSPPGNNSPLHF. The CDR3 DNA follows: TGTGCCAGCAGCCCCCCGGGGAATAATTCACCCCTCCACTTT.

This clone occurred once. The rearrangement links TRBV28 to TRBJ2-7; maybe TRBD1 (5 bases). CDR3 length: 15 residues. The germline gives CDR1 MDHEN, CDR2 SYDVKM. V shed 4 bases and J shed 0 bases, with 13 bases lying between them. CDR3 sequence reads: CASSSIGEASYEQYF. CDR3 coding DNA: TGTGCCAGCAGTTCGATAGGGGAAGCCTCCTACGAGCAGTACTTC.

As concerns this clone: This sample includes further DNA sequences coding for the same CDR3. J is TRBJ1-5 and V is TRBV27; a weak D match, TRBD1 (6 bases). Germline-derived CDR1 and CDR2 are MNHEY and SMNVEV (reference sequence). The CDR3 runs 14 residues. Trimming stripped 2 bases from V and 4 bases from J, with 9 bases between. The CDR3 DNA reads as TGTGCCAGCAGTTTAGGAACAGGGAATCAGCCCCAGCATTTT. This sequence encodes CASSLGTGNQPQHF.

V and J are TRBV21-1 and TRBJ2-7; TRBD1, the table's D call, was not compared with the DNA. TRBV21-1 is noted as a pseudogene. There are 13 residues in the CDR3. The DNA for the CDR3 is TGTGCCAGACCGGGACAGGGTGGATACGAGCAGTACTTC. Protein: CARPGQGGYEQYF.

The chain joins TRBV2 to TRBJ2-1, with D maybe TRBD1 (6 bases). CDR1 and CDR2 (germline): SNHLY, FYNNEI. V dropped 5 bases and J dropped 8 bases, with 13 bases sitting between them. CDR3 length equals 13 residues. CDR3 region: CASSPTGPHEQFF. CDR3 DNA: TGTGCCAGCAGTCCTACAGGGCCCCATGAGCAGTTCTTC.

This clone was seen once. The rearrangement uses TRBV9 and TRBJ2-6, with D perhaps TRBD2 (5 bases). Germline values: CDR1 SGDLS, CDR2 YYNGEE. Trimming stripped 6 bases from V and 3 bases from J, with 7 bases between. There are 13 residues in the CDR3. In nucleotides, the CDR3 is TGTGCCAGCACCGGGGTTGGGGCCAACGTCCTGACTTTC. Its protein is CASTGVGANVLTF.

This clone has a single count. The gene calls are TRBV27 and TRBJ1-4; unclear D gene. The CDR3 has 15 amino acids. Germline V gene data show CDR1 as MNHEY and CDR2 as SMNVEV (reference sequence). Trimming cost V 4 bases and J 0 bases, with 9 bases left between them. CDR3 DNA: TGTGCCAGCAGTTCCTACGGGGCAACTAATGAAAAACTGTTTTTT. Residues: CASSSYGATNEKLFF. Full variable domain (missing parts from reference TRBV27 and TRBJ1-4): EAQVTQNPRYLITVTGKKLTVTCSQNMNHEYMSWYRQDPGLGLRQIYYSMNVEVTDKGDVPEGYKVSRKEKRNFPLILESPSPNQTSLYFCASSSYGATNEKLFFGSGTQLSVL.

The chain uses TRBV9 and TRBJ1-2; 7 nucleotides align to TRBD1. With V trimmed by 0 bases and J by 8 bases, 10 bases remained unmatched. CDR3 size: 15 residues. Germline loops: CDR1 SGDLS, CDR2 YYNGEE. CDR3 in DNA: TGTGCCAGCAGCGTAGCTACCGGACAGGTGGGAGGCTACACCTTC. Translated, it gives CASSVATGQVGGYTF.

The chain has TRBV2 and TRBJ1-2; D is ambiguous. The CDR3 loop spans 13 amino acids. Trimming took off 6 bases at V and 3 bases at J, with 11 bases between the two ends. The germline V gene has CDR1 SNHLY and CDR2 FYNNEI. The CDR3 is CASRETTDYGYTF. In DNA form, the CDR3 reads TGTGCCAGCAGGGAAACTACGGACTATGGCTACACCTTC.

The gene calls are TRBV15 and TRBJ2-2, with 10 bases matching TRBD1. V gave up 5 bases and J gave up 7 bases; unmatched junction bases: 7. CDR3 length equals 15 residues. Germline V lookup: CDR1 LNHNV, CDR2 YYDKDF (reference sequence). CDR3: CATSSRTGGIGELFF. The CDR3 nucleotides are TGTGCCACCAGCTCCCGGACAGGGGGGATCGGGGAGCTGTTTTTT.

The chain recombines TRBV6-5 with TRBJ2-7, with TRBD1 identical over 10 bases. This CDR3 has 14 residues. The V gene's germline CDR1 is MNHEY and CDR2 SVGAGI. V shed 4 bases, J shed 2 bases, and the junction held 2 bases outside the gene matches. CDR3 protein: CASSLGTGAYEQYF. The CDR3 DNA reads as TGTGCCAGCAGTTTGGGGACAGGGGCCTACGAGCAGTACTTC.

This sequence joins TRBV19 and TRBJ2-2; 11 bases line up with TRBD1. Trimming took 6 bases from V and 5 from J; bases not matched to a gene: 11. Germline CDR1 is LNHDA and CDR2 is SQIVND (reference sequence). The CDR3 has 17 amino acids. As DNA, the CDR3 is TGTGCCAGTAGAGAGTTAGGACAGGGGGCGTTTACCGGGGAGCTGTTTTTT. The encoded protein is CASRELGQGAFTGELFF.

The chain is built from TRBV9 and TRBJ2-3; TRBD1 agrees at 7 bases. Germline V gives CDR1 SGDLS, CDR2 YYNGEE. The CDR3 covers 15 residues. The V gene end was trimmed by 3 bases and the J gene end by 3 bases; junction bases not matched to a gene: 7. CDR3 in DNA: TGTGCCAGCAGCGCGACAGGGATGGGGACAGATACGCAGTATTTT. Translation: CASSATGMGTDTQYF.

This chain connects TRBV10-3 to TRBJ2-1, with TRBD2 matching 12 bases. CDR3 length equals 17 residues. Per the germline V gene, CDR1 is ENHRY and CDR2 is SYGVKD. J lost 7 bases, V lost 3 bases, and 10 bases had no gene match. CDR3 nucleotide sequence: TGTGCCATCAGTGACCCGACTAGCGGGGGAGTGCGTAATGAGCAGTTCTTC. Its translation is CAISDPTSGGVRNEQFF.